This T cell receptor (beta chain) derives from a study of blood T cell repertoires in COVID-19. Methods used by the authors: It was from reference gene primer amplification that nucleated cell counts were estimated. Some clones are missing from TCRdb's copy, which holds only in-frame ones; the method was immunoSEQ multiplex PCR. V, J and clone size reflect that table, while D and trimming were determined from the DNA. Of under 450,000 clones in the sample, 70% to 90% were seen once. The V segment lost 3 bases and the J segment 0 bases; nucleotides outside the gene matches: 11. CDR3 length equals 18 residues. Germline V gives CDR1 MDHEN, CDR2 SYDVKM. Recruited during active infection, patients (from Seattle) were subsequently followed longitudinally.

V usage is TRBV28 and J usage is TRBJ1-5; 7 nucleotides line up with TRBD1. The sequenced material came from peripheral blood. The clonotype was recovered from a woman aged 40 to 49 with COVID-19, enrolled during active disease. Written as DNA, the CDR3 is TGTGCCAGCAGTTTTCCGGGACAGAGTCTTTATAGCAATCAGCCCCAGCATTTT. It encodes CASSFPGQSLYSNQPQHF.